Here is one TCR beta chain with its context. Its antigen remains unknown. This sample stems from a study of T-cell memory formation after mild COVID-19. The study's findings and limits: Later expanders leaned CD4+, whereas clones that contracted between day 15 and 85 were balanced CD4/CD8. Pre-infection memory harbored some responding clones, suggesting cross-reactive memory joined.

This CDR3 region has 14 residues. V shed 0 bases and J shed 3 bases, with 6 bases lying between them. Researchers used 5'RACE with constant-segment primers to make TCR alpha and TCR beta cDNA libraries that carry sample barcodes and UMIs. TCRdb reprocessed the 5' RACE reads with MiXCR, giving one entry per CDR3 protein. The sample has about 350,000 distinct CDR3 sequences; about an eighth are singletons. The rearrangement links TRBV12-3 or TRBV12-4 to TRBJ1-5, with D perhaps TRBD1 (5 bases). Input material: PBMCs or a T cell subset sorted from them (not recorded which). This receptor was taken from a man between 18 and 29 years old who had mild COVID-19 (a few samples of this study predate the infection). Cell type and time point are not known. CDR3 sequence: CASSLARVNQPQHF. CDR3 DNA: TGTGCCAGCAGTTTAGCCAGGGTCAATCAGCCCCAGCATTTT.